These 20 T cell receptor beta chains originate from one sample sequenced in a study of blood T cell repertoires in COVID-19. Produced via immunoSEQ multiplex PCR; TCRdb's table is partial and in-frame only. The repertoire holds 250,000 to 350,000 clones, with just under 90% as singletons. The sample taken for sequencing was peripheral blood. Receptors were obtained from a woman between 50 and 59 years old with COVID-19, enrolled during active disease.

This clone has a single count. The CDR3 nucleotides read TGTGCCAGCAGCTGGAACATCGGACTAGTCACCGGGGAGCTGTTTTTT. Amino acids: CASSWNIGLVTGELFF. This chain uses TRBV5-4 with TRBJ2-2; 7 nucleotides match TRBD2. CDR1 is SGHNT and CDR2 is YYREEE in the germline V gene (reference sequence). The trim removed 3 bases at V and 4 bases at J, leaving 9 bases unmatched. The CDR3 has 16 amino acids.

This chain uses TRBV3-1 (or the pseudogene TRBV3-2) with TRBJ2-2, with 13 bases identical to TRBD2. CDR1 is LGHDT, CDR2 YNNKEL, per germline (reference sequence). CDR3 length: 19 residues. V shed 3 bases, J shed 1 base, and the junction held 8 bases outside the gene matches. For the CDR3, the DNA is TGTGCCAGCAGCCACTGGACTAGCGGGAGCGGCAGGAACACCGGGGAGCTGTTTTTT. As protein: CASSHWTSGSGRNTGELFF.

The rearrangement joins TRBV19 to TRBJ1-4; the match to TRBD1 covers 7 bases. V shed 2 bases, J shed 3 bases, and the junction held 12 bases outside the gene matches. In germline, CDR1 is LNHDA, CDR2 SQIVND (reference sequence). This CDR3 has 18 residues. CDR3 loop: CASSIRAPGGSANEKLFF. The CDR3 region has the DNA TGTGCCAGTAGTATAAGGGCCCCAGGGGGAAGCGCTAATGAAAAACTGTTTTTT.

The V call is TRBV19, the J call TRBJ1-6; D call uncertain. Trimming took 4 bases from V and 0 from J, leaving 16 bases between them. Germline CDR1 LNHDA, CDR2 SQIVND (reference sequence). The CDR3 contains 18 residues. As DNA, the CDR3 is TGTGCCAGTAGTAGCAGTGGGCGGGGAAGCTCCTATAATTCACCCCTCCACTTT. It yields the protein CASSSSGRGSSYNSPLHF. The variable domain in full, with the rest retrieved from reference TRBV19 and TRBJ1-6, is DGGITQSPKYLFRKEGQNVTLSCEQNLNHDAMYWYRQDPGQGLRLIYYSQIVNDFQKGDIAEGYSVSREKKESFPLTVTSAQKNPTAFYLCASSSSGRGSSYNSPLHFGNGTRLTVT.

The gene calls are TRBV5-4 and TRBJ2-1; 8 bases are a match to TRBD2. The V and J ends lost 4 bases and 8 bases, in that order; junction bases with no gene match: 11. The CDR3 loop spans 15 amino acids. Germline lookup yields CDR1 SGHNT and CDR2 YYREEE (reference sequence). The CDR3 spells CASSHQGLGNHEQFF. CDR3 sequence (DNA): TGTGCCAGCAGCCACCAGGGACTAGGGAACCATGAGCAGTTCTTC.

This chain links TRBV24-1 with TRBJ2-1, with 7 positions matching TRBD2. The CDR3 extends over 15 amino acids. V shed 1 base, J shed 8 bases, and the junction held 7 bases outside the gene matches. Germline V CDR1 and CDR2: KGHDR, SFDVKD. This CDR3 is CATSDFGEGSDEQFF. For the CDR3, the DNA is TGTGCCACCAGTGATTTTGGGGAGGGGAGCGATGAGCAGTTCTTC.

The CDR3 region has the DNA TGTGTCAGAAGCTTAGTACGACTGGGACAGGGATATGCTGAAGCTTTCTTT. Protein: CVRSLVRLGQGYAEAFF. The chain uses TRBV7-5 and TRBJ1-1; TRBD1 was called by the table and not checked on the DNA. TRBV7-5 is annotated as a pseudogene. This CDR3 has 17 amino acids.

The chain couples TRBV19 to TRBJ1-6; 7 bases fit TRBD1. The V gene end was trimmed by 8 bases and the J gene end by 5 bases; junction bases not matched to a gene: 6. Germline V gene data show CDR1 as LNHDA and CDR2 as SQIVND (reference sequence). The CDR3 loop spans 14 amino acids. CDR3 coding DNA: TGTGCCAGTTCAGGGGGGCGGGATAATTCACCCCTCCACTTT. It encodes CASSGGRDNSPLHF. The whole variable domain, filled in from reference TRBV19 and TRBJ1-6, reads DGGITQSPKYLFRKEGQNVTLSCEQNLNHDAMYWYRQDPGQGLRLIYYSQIVNDFQKGDIAEGYSVSREKKESFPLTVTSAQKNPTAFYLCASSGGRDNSPLHFGNGTRLTVT.

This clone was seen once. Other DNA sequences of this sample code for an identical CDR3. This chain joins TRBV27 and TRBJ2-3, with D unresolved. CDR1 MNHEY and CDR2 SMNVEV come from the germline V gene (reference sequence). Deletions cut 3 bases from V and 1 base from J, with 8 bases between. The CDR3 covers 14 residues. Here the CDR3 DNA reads TGTGCCAGCAGTTTCTCAAGCGGCACAGATACGCAGTATTTT. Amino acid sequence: CASSFSSGTDTQYF.

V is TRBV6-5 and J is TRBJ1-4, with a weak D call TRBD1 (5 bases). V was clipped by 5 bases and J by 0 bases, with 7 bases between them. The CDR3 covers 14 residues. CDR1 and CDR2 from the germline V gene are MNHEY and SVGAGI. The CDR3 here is CASSTRATNEKLFF. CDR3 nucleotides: TGTGCCAGCAGTACCAGGGCAACTAATGAAAAACTGTTTTTT.

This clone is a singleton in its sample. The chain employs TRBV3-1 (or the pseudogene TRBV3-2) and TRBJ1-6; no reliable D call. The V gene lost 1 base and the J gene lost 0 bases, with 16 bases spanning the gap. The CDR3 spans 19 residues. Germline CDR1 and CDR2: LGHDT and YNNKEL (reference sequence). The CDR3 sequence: CASSQAGRLGSSYNSPLHF. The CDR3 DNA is TGTGCCAGCAGCCAAGCGGGAAGGTTAGGGAGCTCCTATAATTCACCCCTCCACTTT.

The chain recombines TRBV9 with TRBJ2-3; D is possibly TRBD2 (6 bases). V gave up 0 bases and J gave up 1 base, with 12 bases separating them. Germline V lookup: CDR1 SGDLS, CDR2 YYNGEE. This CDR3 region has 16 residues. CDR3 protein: CASSVGGREGTDTQYF. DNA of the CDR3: TGTGCCAGCAGCGTAGGAGGCAGGGAGGGCACAGATACGCAGTATTTT.

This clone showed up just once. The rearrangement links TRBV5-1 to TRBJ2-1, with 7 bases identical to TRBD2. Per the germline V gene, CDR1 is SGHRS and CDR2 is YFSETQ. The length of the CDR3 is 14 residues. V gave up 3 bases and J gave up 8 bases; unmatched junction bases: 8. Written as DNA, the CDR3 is TGCGCCAGCAGCTGGGAGGGACCCGGCCATGAGCAGTTCTTC. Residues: CASSWEGPGHEQFF.

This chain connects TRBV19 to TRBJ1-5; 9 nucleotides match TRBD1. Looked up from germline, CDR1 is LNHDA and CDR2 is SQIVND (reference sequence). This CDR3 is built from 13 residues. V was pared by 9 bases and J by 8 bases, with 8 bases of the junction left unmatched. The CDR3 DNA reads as TGTGCCAGCGGGACAGGGAGAGGGGAGCCCCAGCATTTT. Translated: CASGTGRGEPQHF.

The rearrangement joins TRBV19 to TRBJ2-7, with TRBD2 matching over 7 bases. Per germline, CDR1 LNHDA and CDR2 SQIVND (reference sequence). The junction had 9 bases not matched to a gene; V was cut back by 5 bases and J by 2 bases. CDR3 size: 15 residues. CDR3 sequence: CASSPHSGRAYEQYF. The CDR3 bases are TGTGCCAGTAGTCCCCATTCAGGGAGGGCCTACGAGCAGTACTTC.

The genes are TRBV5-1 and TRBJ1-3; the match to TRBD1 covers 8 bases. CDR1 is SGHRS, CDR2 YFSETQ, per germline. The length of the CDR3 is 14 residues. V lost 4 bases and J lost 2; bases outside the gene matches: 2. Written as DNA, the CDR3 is TGCGCCAGCAGCCGGGGACAGGCTGGAAACACCATATATTTT. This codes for CASSRGQAGNTIYF.

CDR3 region: CASSRELFRGQTYNSPLHF. CDR3 nucleotides: TGCGCCAGCAGCCGCGAGCTGTTCAGGGGGCAGACCTATAATTCACCCCTCCACTTT. The chain couples TRBV4-1 to TRBJ1-6; TRBD1 matches at 8 bases. With 4 bases clipped from V and 2 bases from J, the junction kept 13 bases outside the gene matches. This CDR3 is built from 19 residues. CDR1 MGHRA and CDR2 YSYEKL come from the germline V gene.

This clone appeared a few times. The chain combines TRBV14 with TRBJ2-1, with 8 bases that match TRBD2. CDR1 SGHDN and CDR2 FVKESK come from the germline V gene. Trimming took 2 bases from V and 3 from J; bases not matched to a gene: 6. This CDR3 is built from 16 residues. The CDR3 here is CASSQLSGSFYNEQFF. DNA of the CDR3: TGTGCCAGCAGCCAACTGAGCGGGAGCTTCTACAATGAGCAGTTCTTC.

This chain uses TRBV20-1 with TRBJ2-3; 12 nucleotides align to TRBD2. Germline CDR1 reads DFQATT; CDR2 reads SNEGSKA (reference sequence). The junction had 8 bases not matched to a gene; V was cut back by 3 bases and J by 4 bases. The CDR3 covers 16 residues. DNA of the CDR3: TGCAGTGCTAGTCGGGCTAGCGGGAGGGCCTCAGATACGCAGTATTTT. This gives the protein CSASRASGRASDTQYF.

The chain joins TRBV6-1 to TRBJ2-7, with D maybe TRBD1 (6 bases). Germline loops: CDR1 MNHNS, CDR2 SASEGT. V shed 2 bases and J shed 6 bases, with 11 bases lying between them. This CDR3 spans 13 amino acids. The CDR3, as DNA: TGTGCCAGCAGTGAATATCCCAGGGGCGAGCAGTACTTC. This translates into CASSEYPRGEQYF.